This is a list of T cell receptor beta chains from one sample in a study of blood T cell repertoires in COVID-19. The method was immunoSEQ multiplex PCR; TCRdb's version includes in-frame clones alone and lacks a portion of them. Seen here are about 210,000 clones, approximately 85% observed once, and the top ten hold about 7.3%. Material for sequencing was peripheral blood. The receptor set was obtained from a woman in her 50s with active or convalescent COVID-19. Each CDR3 is given with its conserved first and last residue. A D gene is named only where the DNA matches it firmly. Clone sizes are given selectively: once, few, many, or a class where the clone is expanded.

v_call,j_call,d_call,cdr3_length,clone_size,cdr3_nt,cdr3_aa
TRBV11-2,TRBJ2-2,TRBD2,14,few,TGTGCCAGCCTTGGGGCTAGCGGTACCGGGGAGCTGTTTTTT,CASLGASGTGELFF
TRBV7-2,TRBJ2-3,TRBD2,16,-,TGTGCCAGCAGCTTAAAAAGCTCCGGCGGGGGGAGTACGCAGTATTTT,CASSLKSSGGGSTQYF
TRBV4-1,TRBJ2-6,-,17,-,TGCGCCAGCAGCCAAGGGGCGGGGGCGCCTGGGGCCAACGTCCTGACTTTC,CASSQGAGAPGANVLTF
TRBV5-1,TRBJ2-1,-,15,-,TGCGCCAGCAGCCACGCAAGGGGGAGGGGTGATGAGCAGTTCTTC,CASSHARGRGDEQFF
TRBV15,TRBJ1-1,TRBD1,15,-,TGTGCCACCAGCCGGACAGGGACCGTGAACACTGAAGCTTTCTTT,CATSRTGTVNTEAFF
TRBV19,TRBJ1-5,-,14,-,TGTGCCAGTAGTATTGCGGGGGCCTATCAGCCCCAGCATTTT,CASSIAGAYQPQHF
TRBV13,TRBJ1-2,TRBD1,14,-,TGTGCCAGCAGTTCCGGGACAGGGAACTATGGCTACACCTTC,CASSSGTGNYGYTF
TRBV2,TRBJ2-6,-,15,-,TGTGCCAGCAGTGAAGTCATTCCTGGGGCCAACGTCCTGACTTTC,CASSEVIPGANVLTF
TRBV5-5,TRBJ2-7,TRBD2,16,-,TGTGCCAGCAGCCAACACCAAAGCGGGATCAGCTACGAGCAGTACTTC,CASSQHQSGISYEQYF
TRBV28,TRBJ2-5,-,15,once,TGTGCCAGCAGTCCCTCCGTGGCGGGATCAGAGACCCAGTACTTC,CASSPSVAGSETQYF
TRBV6-4,TRBJ2-2,TRBD1,13,-,TGTGCCAGCAAGGACAGGGACGCCGGGGAGCTGTTTTTT,CASKDRDAGELFF
TRBV29-1,TRBJ2-1,TRBD1,13,-,TGCAGCGCCCCGGGACAGGGCTACAATGAGCAGTTCTTC,CSAPGQGYNEQFF
TRBV29-1,TRBJ1-2,-,11,-,TGCAGCGTGCCCAGGCCCTATGGCTACACCTTC,CSVPRPYGYTF
TRBV19,TRBJ1-2,TRBD1,14,-,TGTGCCAGTAGTGAGGCGTGGACAGGGGAAGGCTACACCTTC,CASSEAWTGEGYTF
TRBV27,TRBJ1-6,-,15,-,TGTGCCAGCAGCCCCACGGGGGGTTATAATTCACCCCTCCACTTT,CASSPTGGYNSPLHF
TRBV12-3/TRBV12-4,TRBJ1-2,TRBD1,13,-,TGTGCCAGCAGTCCCGACAGGGTGGATGGCTACACCTTC,CASSPDRVDGYTF
TRBV11-3,TRBJ1-1,-,13,-,TGTGCCAGCAGCTTAGACAGGGACACTGAAGCTTTCTTT,CASSLDRDTEAFF
TRBV24-1,TRBJ1-4,-,16,-,TGTGCCACCAGTGATTCCCGACGGGGTGCTAATGAAAAACTGTTTTTT,CATSDSRRGANEKLFF
TRBV27,TRBJ2-1,TRBD2,14,-,TGTGCCAGCAGTCCTCTCGGGGGGTACGGTGAGCAGTTCTTC,CASSPLGGYGEQFF
TRBV11-3,TRBJ2-2,-,12,-,TGTGCCAGCAGCTACTTCAACCGGGAGCTGTTTTTT,CASSYFNRELFF
TRBV10-1,TRBJ2-3,-,15,-,TGCGCCAGCAGTGATTCAGGGGTTTACACAGATACGCAGTATTTT,CASSDSGVYTDTQYF
TRBV19,TRBJ1-5,-,15,-,TGTGCCAGTAGAGAAGGGGTAGGTTTTGGTCAGCCCCAGCATTTT,CASREGVGFGQPQHF
TRBV6-4,TRBJ2-3,-,14,-,TGTGCCAGCAGTGAGGCAGGCGGCACAGATACGCAGTATTTT,CASSEAGGTDTQYF
TRBV18,TRBJ1-2,-,12,once,TGTGCCAGCTCCTCCGGGGGTGGTGGCTACACCTTC,CASSSGGGGYTF
TRBV28,TRBJ1-2,-,14,-,TGTGCCAGCAGTTTCGGGGGGGTGGCGTATGGCTACACCTTC,CASSFGGVAYGYTF
TRBV29-1,TRBJ1-1,TRBD1,12,-,TGCAGCGTTGTCAGGGGGGCTCTTGAAGCTTTCTTT,CSVVRGALEAFF
TRBV11-2,TRBJ1-1,-,15,-,TGTGCCAGCAGCTTAGTACCCAGGATGAACACTGAAGCTTTCTTT,CASSLVPRMNTEAFF
TRBV6-5,TRBJ1-2,TRBD1,15,few,TGTGCCAGCAGTTACTCACAGGGGGCCAACTATGGCTACACCTTC,CASSYSQGANYGYTF
TRBV10-3,TRBJ2-7,-,12,-,TGTGCCATCAGTGCTACCCCCTACGAGCAGTACTTC,CAISATPYEQYF
TRBV28,TRBJ1-1,TRBD1,12,-,TGTGCCAGCAGACAGGGGGGGCATGCGGCTTTCTTT,CASRQGGHAAFF
TRBV7-6,TRBJ1-3,-,15,-,TGTGCCAGCAGCCAGTGGGGGACTAATGGAAACACCATATATTTT,CASSQWGTNGNTIYF
TRBV11-2,TRBJ2-7,-,17,-,TGTGCCAGCAGCTTAGGGACAGTAGACAATTACCACTACGAGCAGTACTTC,CASSLGTVDNYHYEQYF
TRBV6-1,TRBJ1-6,-,13,-,TGTGCCAGCAGTGAAGAGGGGGATTCACCCCTCCACTTT,CASSEEGDSPLHF
TRBV5-1,TRBJ1-1,-,14,-,TGCGCCAGCAGCTCGGAACAGGGCCGCACTGAAGCTTTCTTT,CASSSEQGRTEAFF
TRBV21-1,TRBJ2-7,-,15,few,TGTGCCAGCAGCAAAGAGGCGGGAGGCCGTCATGAGCAGTACTTC,CASSKEAGGRHEQYF
TRBV3-1/TRBV3-2,TRBJ2-3,-,14,-,TGTGCCAGCAGCCAGCTGGCTTCCGAAAATACGCAGTATTTT,CASSQLASENTQYF
TRBV7-9,TRBJ1-1,TRBD1,13,-,TGTGCCAGCAGCTTCAGGGGGCACACTGAAGCTTTCTTT,CASSFRGHTEAFF
TRBV29-1,TRBJ1-1,-,12,-,TGCAGGGGGGGGGCGTCGGACACTGAAGCTTTCTTT,CRGGASDTEAFF
TRBV2,TRBJ1-5,TRBD1,13,-,TGTGCCAGTACGGGACAGGGTGTTCAGCCCCAGCATTTT,CASTGQGVQPQHF
TRBV14,TRBJ2-5,TRBD2,15,once,TGTGCCAGCAGCCAAGATTGGGGGGGGATCGAGACCCAGTACTTC,CASSQDWGGIETQYF
TRBV5-4,TRBJ2-7,TRBD1,13,-,TGTGCCAGCAGCGACGGGACAGGGGACGAGCAGTACTTC,CASSDGTGDEQYF
TRBV29-1,TRBJ2-1,TRBD2,18,-,TGCAGCGTTGAAGGGGGACTAGCGGGGAGCAAGAAACCCAATGAGCAGTTCTTC,CSVEGGLAGSKKPNEQFF
TRBV27,TRBJ1-5,-,14,once,TGTGCCAGCAGCCACCCCGGGGGGGGACAGCCCCAGCATTTT,CASSHPGGGQPQHF
TRBV4-1,TRBJ1-5,TRBD1,14,-,TGCGCCAGCAGAGGGACAGGGGCCAATCAGCCCCAGCATTTT,CASRGTGANQPQHF
TRBV20-1,TRBJ1-1,-,11,once,TGCAGTGCTTCAATTAACACTGAAGCTTTCTTT,CSASINTEAFF
TRBV6-4,TRBJ2-1,-,15,-,TGTGCCAGCATATTAAGGGGCCCCCGTTGGTTTGAGCAGTTCTTC,CASILRGPRWFEQFF
TRBV6-1,TRBJ1-6,-,15,-,TGTGCCAGCAGTGAACTCGACCAGGGAAACTCACCCCTCCACTTT,CASSELDQGNSPLHF
TRBV5-1,TRBJ2-1,-,15,-,TGCGCCAGCAGCTTGGAGGAGGGATTCTACAATGAGCAGTTCTTC,CASSLEEGFYNEQFF
TRBV21-1,TRBJ2-5,-,17,once,TGTGCCAGCAGCAAAGCGCTCACTAGCGGGGATCAAGAGACCCAGTACTTC,CASSKALTSGDQETQYF
TRBV6-1,TRBJ1-6,-,16,-,TGTGCCAGCAGTGAATTTGCGAGCTCCTATAATTCACCCCTCCACTTT,CASSEFASSYNSPLHF
TRBV5-1,TRBJ2-5,TRBD2,14,-,TGCGCCAGCAGCAAGCGGGGGGCCCAAGAGACCCAGTACTTC,CASSKRGAQETQYF
TRBV11-2,TRBJ2-1,-,15,-,TGTGCCAGCAGCTCCACAGGGTTTGGGTACAATGAGCAGTTCTTC,CASSSTGFGYNEQFF
TRBV28,TRBJ1-2,-,14,-,TGTGCCAGCAGTTTCCCGGGGGGCGCTTCCGGCTACACCTTC,CASSFPGGASGYTF